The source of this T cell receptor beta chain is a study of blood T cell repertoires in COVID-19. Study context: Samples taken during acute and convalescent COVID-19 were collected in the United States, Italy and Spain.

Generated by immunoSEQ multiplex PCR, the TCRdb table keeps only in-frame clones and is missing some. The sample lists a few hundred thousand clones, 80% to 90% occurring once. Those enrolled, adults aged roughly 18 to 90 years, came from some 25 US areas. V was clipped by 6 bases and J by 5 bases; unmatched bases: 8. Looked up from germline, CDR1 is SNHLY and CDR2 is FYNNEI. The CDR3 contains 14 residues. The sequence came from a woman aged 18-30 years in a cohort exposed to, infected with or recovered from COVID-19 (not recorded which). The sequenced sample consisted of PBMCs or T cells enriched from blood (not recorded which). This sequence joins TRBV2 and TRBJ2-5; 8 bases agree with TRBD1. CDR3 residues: CASRAKTGAETQYF. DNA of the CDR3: TGTGCCAGCAGGGCGAAGACAGGGGCGGAGACCCAGTACTTC.